The present T cell receptor beta chain was sequenced within a study of PD-1 blockade in classical Hodgkin lymphoma (TCRdb year 2020). The study in broad terms: Nivolumab dosing was 3 mg/kg intravenously every 2 weeks, continuing until either disease progression or unacceptable toxicity. To define a peripheral blood immune signature of response to PD-1 blockade in classical Hodgkin lymphoma, the study combined TCR beta sequencing with CyTOF. General conclusions and limits of the study: Lower diversity was observed in patients in whom nivolumab was started less than 1 year after ASCT, and these patients were excluded from later analyses so that confounding by immune reconstitution would be avoided. Among trial patients, those achieving complete response had baseline diversity similar to that of newly diagnosed patients, while diversity was significantly lower in partial responders and progressors. Only a single clinical trial cohort was studied, and what caused the repertoire differences, possibly disease activity or prior therapy, remained undefined. Baseline TCR diversity was reported as lower in newly diagnosed patients than in healthy donors, and lower still in relapsed/refractory patients. A significant rise by C4D1 was seen in CD4+ but not CD8+ TCR diversity (p=0.0027 vs p=0.16), with the rise being most apparent in complete responders (p=0.02).

The CDR3 has 13 amino acids, counting the end cysteine and phenylalanine. Only CDR3 DNA is held: 39 bases, read in frame from base 1. Relative to germline, V is 1 base shorter and J is 0 bases shorter, with 3 bases between their ends. The germline V gene yields SGHAT for CDR1 and FQNNGV for CDR2. The time point label, read with the paper, signifies: cycle 2 day 1 (C2D1) of nivolumab. Every trial patient had relapsed following autologous stem cell transplantation, and prior brentuximab vedotin exposure was what differed among cohorts A, B and C. A total of around 60 patients with relapsed/refractory classical Hodgkin lymphoma made up the trial cohort, and each patient's best overall response was complete response, partial response or progressive disease. Trial patients were treated with single-agent nivolumab in the multi-cohort phase II CheckMate 205 trial. An independent review committee assessed best overall response using the 2007 International Working Group response criteria. Trial PBMCs were obtained immediately prior to nivolumab initiation (C1D1) and on therapy at cycle 2 day 1 and cycle 4 day 1. Peripheral blood was collected in 8 mL Vacutainer Cell Preparation Tubes, from which PBMCs were isolated by centrifugation and then cryopreserved.

About this clone: The specificity of this receptor is unknown. Base qualities are not recorded, but no much larger clone differs from it by a single base.

Genomic DNA was isolated using the Qiagen DNeasy kit from unsorted PBMCs as well as from negatively selected CD4+ and CD8+ fractions. TCR beta CDR3 regions were subjected to amplification by immunoSEQ multiplex PCR with primers that anneal to V and J segments. A synthetic immune receptor repertoire was used to minimize amplification bias, and any residual bias was removed computationally once sequencing was done. Processing in the source paper ran as follows. Custom Python scripts were used to quantify repertoire diversity as the Shannon entropy index. The unsorted, CD4+ and CD8+ repertoires were each analyzed separately, with the exception of combined analyses, where CD4+ and CD8+ sequences were merged in silico. A clone was considered expanded if an increase in frequency of at least 2-fold after treatment relative to C1D1 was found, and a pseudocount of 0.5 was applied to clones undetected at baseline. Clones with 0 or 1 copy at C1D1 were defined as singleton clones, while clones with 2 or more copies were defined as non-singleton clones. Clones expanded in unsorted samples were assigned a CD4+, CD8+ or unknown annotation through matching of protein sequences in sorted samples from the same patient. Wilcoxon tests on paired samples were used to test changes in diversity from C1D1 to C4D1. In its TCRdb copy, this immuneACCESS table keeps in-frame sequences only and misses some clones. Where compared with another copy, unresolved V genes explain less than half of these, and the others have no known cause. D and trimming come from the DNA, and the V and J calls and clone size come from that table. The sample profile shows about 150,000 clones; around 73% of them were found once. The ten largest make up about 9.2% of the sample.

This receptor was obtained from a human donor with classical Hodgkin lymphoma. Source: peripheral blood mononuclear cells (PBMCs), taken before the second cycle of nivolumab. The chain links TRBV11-2 with TRBJ1-1, with the D gene not confidently named. The nucleotides are TGTGCCAGCAGCTTAGCCTTGAACACTGAAGCTTTCTTT. Its protein reads: CASSLALNTEAFF.